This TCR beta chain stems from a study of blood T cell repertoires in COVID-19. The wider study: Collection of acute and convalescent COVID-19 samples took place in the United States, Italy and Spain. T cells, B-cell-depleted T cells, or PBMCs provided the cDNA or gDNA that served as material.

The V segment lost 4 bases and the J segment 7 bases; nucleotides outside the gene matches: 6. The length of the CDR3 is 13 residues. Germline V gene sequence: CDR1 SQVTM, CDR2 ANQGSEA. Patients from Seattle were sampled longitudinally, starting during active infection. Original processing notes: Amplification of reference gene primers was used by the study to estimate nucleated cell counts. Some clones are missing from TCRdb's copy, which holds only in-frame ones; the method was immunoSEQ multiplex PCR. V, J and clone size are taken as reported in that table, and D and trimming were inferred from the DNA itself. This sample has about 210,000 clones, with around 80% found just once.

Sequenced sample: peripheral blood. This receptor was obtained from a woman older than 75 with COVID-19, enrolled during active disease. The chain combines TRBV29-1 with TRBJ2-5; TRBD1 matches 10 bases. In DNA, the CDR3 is TGCAGCGTTGGCGGGGACAGGGGAGGGACCCAGTACTTC. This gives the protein CSVGGDRGGTQYF.